Described below is a single T cell receptor beta chain sequence and its context. Its antigen is unknown. The V segment lost 0 bases and the J segment 3 bases; nucleotides outside the gene matches: 7. The CDR3 has 16 residues. Germline V gene sequence: CDR1 LGHNT, CDR2 FRNRAP. The data stem from a study of OX40 agonist ivuxolimab in advanced cancers. Overall study results and limits: Some nonresponders likewise displayed low normalized T-cell clonal expansion.

The protocol was immunoSEQ multiplex PCR, while the TCRdb copy is restricted to in-frame clones and leaves out a portion. The data contain around 80,000 clones, more than 75% of them singletons. The clonotype comes from an adult with an advanced solid tumor such as melanoma, head and neck, liver or kidney cancer. The chain recombines TRBV12-5 with TRBJ2-7; 8 bases align to TRBD2. The sequencing here drew on CD4+ or CD8+ T cells sorted from blood, taken in a trial of the OX40 agonist ivuxolimab. The chain's CDR3 is CASGLVPGGGYYEQYF. Here the CDR3 DNA reads TGTGCTAGTGGTTTGGTACCCGGGGGGGGGTACTACGAGCAGTACTTC. Full variable domain (missing parts from reference TRBV12-5 and TRBJ2-7): DARVTQTPRHKVTEMGQEVTMRCQPILGHNTVFWYRQTMMQGLELLAYFRNRAPLDDSGMPKDRFSAEMPDATLATLKIQPSEPRDSAVYFCASGLVPGGGYYEQYFGPGTRLTVT.